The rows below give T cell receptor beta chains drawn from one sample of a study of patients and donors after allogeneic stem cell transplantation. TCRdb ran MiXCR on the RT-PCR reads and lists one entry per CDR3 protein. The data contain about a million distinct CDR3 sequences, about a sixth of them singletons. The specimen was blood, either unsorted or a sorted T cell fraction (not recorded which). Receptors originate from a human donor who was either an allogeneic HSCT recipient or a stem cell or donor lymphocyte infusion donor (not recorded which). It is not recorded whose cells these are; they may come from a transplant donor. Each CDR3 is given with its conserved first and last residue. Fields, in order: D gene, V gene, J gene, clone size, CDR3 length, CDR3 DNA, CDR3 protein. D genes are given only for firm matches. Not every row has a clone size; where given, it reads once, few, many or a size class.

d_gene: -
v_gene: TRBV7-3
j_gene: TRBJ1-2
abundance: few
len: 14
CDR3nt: TGTGCCAGCAGCTTAATCGGGACTAACTATGGCTACACCTTC
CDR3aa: CASSLIGTNYGYTF

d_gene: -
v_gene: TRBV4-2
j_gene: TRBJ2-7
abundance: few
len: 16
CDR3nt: TGTGCCAGCAGCCATCCAACCGACAGGAGCTCCTACGAGCAGTACTTC
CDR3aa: CASSHPTDRSSYEQYF

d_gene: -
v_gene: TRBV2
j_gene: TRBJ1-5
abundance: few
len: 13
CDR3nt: TGTGCCAGCAATGCCCAGGCCCCTCAGCCCCAGCATTTT
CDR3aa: CASNAQAPQPQHF

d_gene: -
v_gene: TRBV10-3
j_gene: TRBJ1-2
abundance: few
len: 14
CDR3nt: TGTGCCATCAGTGATTCCCAGGGGAAGTATGGCTACACCTTC
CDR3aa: CAISDSQGKYGYTF

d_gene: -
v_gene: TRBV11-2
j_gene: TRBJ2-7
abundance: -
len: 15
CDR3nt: TGTGCCAGCAGCTCCCCCAAATCCAAAGAGAACGAGCAGTACTTC
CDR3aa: CASSSPKSKENEQYF

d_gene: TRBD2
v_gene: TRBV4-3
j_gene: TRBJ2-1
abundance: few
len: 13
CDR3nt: TGCGCCAGCCGGACTAGCGGGGACAATGAGCAGTTCTTC
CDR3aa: CASRTSGDNEQFF

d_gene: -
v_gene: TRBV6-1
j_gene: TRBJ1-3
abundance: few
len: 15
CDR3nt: TGTGCCAGCAGTGGATTCCCAGGGCCTGGAAACACCATATATTTT
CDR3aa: CASSGFPGPGNTIYF

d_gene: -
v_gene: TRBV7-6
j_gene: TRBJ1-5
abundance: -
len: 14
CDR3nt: TGTGCCAGCAGTTTAGGGACGTATAATCAGCCCCAGCATTTT
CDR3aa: CASSLGTYNQPQHF

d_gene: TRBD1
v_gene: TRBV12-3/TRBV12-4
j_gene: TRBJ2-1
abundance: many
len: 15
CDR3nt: TGTGCCAGCAGTGGGACAGGACCATTGTACAATGAGCAGTTCTTC
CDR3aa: CASSGTGPLYNEQFF

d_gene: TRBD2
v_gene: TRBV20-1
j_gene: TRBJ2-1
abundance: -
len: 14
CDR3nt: TGCAGTGCTGCGGGACTAGCGGAAGACAATGAGCAGTTCTTC
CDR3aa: CSAAGLAEDNEQFF

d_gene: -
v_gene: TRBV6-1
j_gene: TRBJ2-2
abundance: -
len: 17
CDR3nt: TGTGCCAGCAGCTTGTGGACCGGGACTTTGAACACCGGGGAGCTGTTTTTT
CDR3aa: CASSLWTGTLNTGELFF

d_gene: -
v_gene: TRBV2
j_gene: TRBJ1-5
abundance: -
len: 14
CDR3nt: TGTGCCAGCAGGAACACAGTACGTGGCTTGATCGAGCATTTT
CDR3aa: CASRNTVRGLIEHF

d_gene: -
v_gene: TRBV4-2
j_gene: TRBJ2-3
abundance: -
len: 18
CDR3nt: TGTGCCAGCAGCCAAGCGGCGGCGAGAGACCGTATCACAGATACGCAGTATTTT
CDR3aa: CASSQAAARDRITDTQYF

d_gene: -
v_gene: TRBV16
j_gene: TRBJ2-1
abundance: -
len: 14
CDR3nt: TGTGCCAGCAGCCCCCTTTCTGGGGCCAATGAGCAGTTCTTC
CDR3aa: CASSPLSGANEQFF

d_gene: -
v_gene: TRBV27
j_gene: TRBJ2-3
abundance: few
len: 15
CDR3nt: TGTGCCAGCAGTTCCCACAGGGGGGGTACAGATACGCAGTATTTT
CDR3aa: CASSSHRGGTDTQYF

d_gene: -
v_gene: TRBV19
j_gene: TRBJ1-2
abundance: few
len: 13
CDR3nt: TGTGCCAGTAGTATAGACGGTAGTGGTGGCTACACCTTC
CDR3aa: CASSIDGSGGYTF

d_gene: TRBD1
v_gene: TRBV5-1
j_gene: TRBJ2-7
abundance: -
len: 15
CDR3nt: TGCGCCAGCAGCTTGGCCCTGGACAGGGTGAACGAGCAGTACTTC
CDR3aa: CASSLALDRVNEQYF

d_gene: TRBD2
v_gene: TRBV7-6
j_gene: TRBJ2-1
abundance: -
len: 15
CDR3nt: TGTGCCAGCAGCTTAGTCACTAGCGGGCTCAATGAGCAGTTCTTC
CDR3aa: CASSLVTSGLNEQFF

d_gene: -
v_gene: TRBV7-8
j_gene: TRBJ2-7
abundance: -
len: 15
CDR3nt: TGTGCCAGCAGCTTACGGGATTCGACTTCCTACGAGCAGTACTTC
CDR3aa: CASSLRDSTSYEQYF